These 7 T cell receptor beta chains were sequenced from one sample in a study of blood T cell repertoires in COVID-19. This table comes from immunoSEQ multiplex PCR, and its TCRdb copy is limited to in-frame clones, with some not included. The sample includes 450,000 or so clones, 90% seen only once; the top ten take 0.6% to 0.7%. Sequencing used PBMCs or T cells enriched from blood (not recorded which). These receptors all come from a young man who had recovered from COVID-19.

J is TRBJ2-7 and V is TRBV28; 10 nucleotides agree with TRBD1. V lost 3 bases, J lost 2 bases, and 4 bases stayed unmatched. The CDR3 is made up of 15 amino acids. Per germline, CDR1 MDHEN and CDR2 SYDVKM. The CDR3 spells CASSFRGQGAYEQYF. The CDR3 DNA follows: TGTGCCAGCAGTTTCCGCGGACAGGGGGCCTACGAGCAGTACTTC.

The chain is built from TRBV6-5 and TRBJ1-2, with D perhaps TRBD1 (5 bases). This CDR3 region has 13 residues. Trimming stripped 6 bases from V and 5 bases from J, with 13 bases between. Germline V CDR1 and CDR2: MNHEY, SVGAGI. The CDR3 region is CASREGPQYGYTF. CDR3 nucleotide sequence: TGTGCCAGCAGGGAGGGACCCCAATATGGCTACACCTTC.

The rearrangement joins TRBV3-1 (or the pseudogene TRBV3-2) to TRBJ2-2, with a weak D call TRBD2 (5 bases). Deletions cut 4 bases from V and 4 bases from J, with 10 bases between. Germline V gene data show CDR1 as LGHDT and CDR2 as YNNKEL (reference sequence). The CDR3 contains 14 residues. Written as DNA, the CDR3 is TGTGCCAGCAGCCCTTCTAGCTTCACCGGGGAGCTGTTTTTT. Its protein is CASSPSSFTGELFF.

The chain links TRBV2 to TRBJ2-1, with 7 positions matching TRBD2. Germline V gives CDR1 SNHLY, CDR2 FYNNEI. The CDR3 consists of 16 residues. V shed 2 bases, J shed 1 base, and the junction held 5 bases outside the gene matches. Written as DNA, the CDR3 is TGTGCCAGCAGTGAACTACTCGGGGGGTCCTACAATGAGCAGTTCTTC. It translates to CASSELLGGSYNEQFF.

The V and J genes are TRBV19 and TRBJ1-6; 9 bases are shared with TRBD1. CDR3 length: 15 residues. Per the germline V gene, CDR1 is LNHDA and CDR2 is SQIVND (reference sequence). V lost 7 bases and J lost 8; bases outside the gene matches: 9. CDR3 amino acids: CASTYADRGDSPLHF. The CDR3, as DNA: TGTGCCAGTACCTACGCGGACAGGGGAGATTCACCCCTCCACTTT.

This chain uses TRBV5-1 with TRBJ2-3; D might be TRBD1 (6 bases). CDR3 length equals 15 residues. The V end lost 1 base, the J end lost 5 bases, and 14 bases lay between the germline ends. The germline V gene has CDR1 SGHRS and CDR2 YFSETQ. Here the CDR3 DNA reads TGCGCCAGCAGCTTGTCGGCAGCCAGGGGAGATACGCAGTATTTT. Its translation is CASSLSAARGDTQYF.

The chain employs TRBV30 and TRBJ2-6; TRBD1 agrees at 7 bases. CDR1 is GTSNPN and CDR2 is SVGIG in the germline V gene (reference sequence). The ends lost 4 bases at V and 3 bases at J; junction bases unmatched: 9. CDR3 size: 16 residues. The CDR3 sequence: CAWKWTGQSGANVLTF. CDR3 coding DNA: TGTGCCTGGAAATGGACAGGTCAAAGTGGGGCCAACGTCCTGACTTTC.